This TCR beta chain was profiled in a study of OX40 agonist ivuxolimab in advanced cancers. For the study at large: Patients were infused with ivuxolimab every 2 weeks at 0.01 to 10 mg/kg. Points from the study as a whole: Averaging showed that CD8+ T cells had more expanded clones than CD4+ did. Both CD4+ and CD8+ T cell populations in blood had undergone clonal expansion by week 6 at 0.1 to 3.0 mg/kg.

CDR1 and CDR2 from the germline V gene are KGHSH and LQKENI. Trimming took 6 bases from V and 3 from J; bases not matched to a gene: 4. The CDR3 extends over 13 amino acids. Remarks on this clone: Its specificity is unknown. At the DNA level, this CDR3 is encoded by other sequences in the same sample as well.

Clones were read by immunoSEQ multiplex PCR, and TCRdb kept only the in-frame ones, dropping some. The data contain roughly 63,000 clones, 86% of them singletons. Specimen: CD4+ or CD8+ T cells sorted from blood, collected in a trial of the OX40 agonist ivuxolimab. The chain is built from TRBV18 and TRBJ1-1; TRBD1 matches 7 bases. The clonotype was recovered from an adult with an advanced solid tumor such as melanoma, head and neck, liver or kidney cancer. The CDR3 sequence is CASSRQGDTEAFF. The DNA for the CDR3 is TGTGCCAGCTCGCGACAGGGCGACACTGAAGCTTTCTTT.